The rows below give T cell receptor beta chains drawn from one sample of a study of CD8+ T cells in alopecia areata. Sequenced by immunoSEQ multiplex PCR; TCRdb stores in-frame clones only, minus some. There are 150,000 or so clones in the sample; less than 75% occur only once, and about a sixth lies in the top ten. The sample in question was CD4+ T cells sorted from blood, obtained around week 55, from a patient treated with tofacitinib. All receptors derive from a human donor with alopecia areata. Both conserved end residues are part of each CDR3. The order of the fields is clone size, J gene, V gene, D gene, CDR3 DNA, CDR3 protein. D genes are given only for firm matches. Some rows have no size entry. The others give once, few or many, or a class for an expanded clone.

abundance: once; j_gene: TRBJ1-1; v_gene: TRBV4-2; d_gene: TRBD1; CDR3nt: TGTGCCAGCAGCCAAGACAACAGGGGGCCAACTGAAGCTTTCTTT; CDR3aa: CASSQDNRGPTEAFF
abundance: once; j_gene: TRBJ1-2; v_gene: TRBV18; d_gene: TRBD1; CDR3nt: TGTGCCAGCTCACCATCGGACAGGGAAGGCTACACCTTC; CDR3aa: CASSPSDREGYTF
abundance: NA; j_gene: TRBJ2-7; v_gene: TRBV6-5; d_gene: TRBD1; CDR3nt: TGTGCCAGCAGCGGACAGGGGGAGCAGTACTTC; CDR3aa: CASSGQGEQYF
abundance: NA; j_gene: TRBJ2-5; v_gene: TRBV5-4; d_gene: TRBD1; CDR3nt: TGTGCCAGCAGCCCGGGACAGGCCCAAGAGACCCAGTACTTC; CDR3aa: CASSPGQAQETQYF
abundance: once; j_gene: TRBJ1-2; v_gene: TRBV30; d_gene: NA; CDR3nt: TGTGCCTGGAGTCGGACAGTCTATGGCTACACCTTC; CDR3aa: CAWSRTVYGYTF
abundance: NA; j_gene: TRBJ1-2; v_gene: TRBV9; d_gene: NA; CDR3nt: TGTGCCAGCAGGCAGACGGGACTCCCTGGCTCAGGCTACACCTTC; CDR3aa: CASRQTGLPGSGYTF
abundance: NA; j_gene: TRBJ1-4; v_gene: TRBV20-1; d_gene: NA; CDR3nt: TGCAGTGCTCAAGGATCCGAAAAACTGTTTTTT; CDR3aa: CSAQGSEKLFF
abundance: NA; j_gene: TRBJ2-1; v_gene: TRBV25-1; d_gene: NA; CDR3nt: TGTGCCAGCAACGGTGGGGCCCTTGGGGAGCAGTTCTTC; CDR3aa: CASNGGALGEQFF
abundance: NA; j_gene: TRBJ2-1; v_gene: TRBV10-3; d_gene: NA; CDR3nt: TGTGCCATCACCCTCGCTGCAGGGCCTTACAATGAGCAGTTCTTC; CDR3aa: CAITLAAGPYNEQFF
abundance: NA; j_gene: TRBJ2-3; v_gene: TRBV5-1; d_gene: TRBD1; CDR3nt: TGCGCCAGCAGCCAGACAGGGGCAGATACGCAGTATTTT; CDR3aa: CASSQTGADTQYF
abundance: few; j_gene: TRBJ1-2; v_gene: TRBV25-1; d_gene: TRBD1; CDR3nt: TGTGCCAGCAGTGAACGGGACAGGAGGTACACCTTC; CDR3aa: CASSERDRRYTF
abundance: few; j_gene: TRBJ2-7; v_gene: TRBV30; d_gene: TRBD2; CDR3nt: TGTGCCTGGAGTGTTAGCGGGGGAAGACCCTACGAGCAGTACTTC; CDR3aa: CAWSVSGGRPYEQYF
abundance: NA; j_gene: TRBJ2-5; v_gene: TRBV29-1; d_gene: NA; CDR3nt: TGCAGCGCCTCCATCCGCGAGGCGGGGATGAGAGAGACCCAGTACTTC; CDR3aa: CSASIREAGMRETQYF
abundance: NA; j_gene: TRBJ1-2; v_gene: TRBV30; d_gene: TRBD1; CDR3nt: TGTGCCTGGAGGCTAAAGGACGGACAGGGGATCGGAGGCTACACCTTC; CDR3aa: CAWRLKDGQGIGGYTF
abundance: NA; j_gene: TRBJ1-6; v_gene: TRBV4-2; d_gene: NA; CDR3nt: TGTGCCAGCAGCCAAGTTTGGGCCAAGGATTCACCCCTCCACTTT; CDR3aa: CASSQVWAKDSPLHF
abundance: NA; j_gene: TRBJ2-1; v_gene: TRBV5-6; d_gene: TRBD2; CDR3nt: TGTGCCAGCAGCCCAATTGGCGGGGGGATTGACAATGAGCTGTTCTTC; CDR3aa: CASSPIGGGIDNELFF
abundance: NA; j_gene: TRBJ2-6; v_gene: TRBV7-9; d_gene: NA; CDR3nt: TGTGCCAGCAGCTTAGTAGGTTCCAAGGCTGGGGCCAACGTCCTGACTTTC; CDR3aa: CASSLVGSKAGANVLTF
abundance: NA; j_gene: TRBJ2-4; v_gene: TRBV7-9; d_gene: NA; CDR3nt: TGTGCCAGCAGCTTAGTCAAAAACATTCAGTACTTC; CDR3aa: CASSLVKNIQYF
abundance: NA; j_gene: TRBJ2-3; v_gene: TRBV30; d_gene: TRBD2; CDR3nt: TGTGCCTGGAGTGTGGTTCGGGGGGGATGGACAGATACGCAGTATTTT; CDR3aa: CAWSVVRGGWTDTQYF
abundance: NA; j_gene: TRBJ2-5; v_gene: TRBV29-1; d_gene: TRBD1; CDR3nt: TGCAGCGTCATACAGGGGTCCGAGACCCAGTACTTC; CDR3aa: CSVIQGSETQYF
abundance: few; j_gene: TRBJ2-6; v_gene: TRBV6-1; d_gene: NA; CDR3nt: TGTGCCAGCAGTGCGGACAGCTCCAGCTCTGGGGCCAACGTCCTGACTTTC; CDR3aa: CASSADSSSSGANVLTF
abundance: NA; j_gene: TRBJ1-1; v_gene: TRBV29-1; d_gene: NA; CDR3nt: TGCAGCGTTGTCGTGTGGGCTTCGGTGAACACTGAAGCTTTCTTT; CDR3aa: CSVVVWASVNTEAFF
abundance: NA; j_gene: TRBJ2-5; v_gene: TRBV5-1; d_gene: TRBD1; CDR3nt: TGCGCCAGCAGCCCCGGGACAGTGGACGTGAAGACCCAGTACTTC; CDR3aa: CASSPGTVDVKTQYF
abundance: NA; j_gene: TRBJ2-1; v_gene: TRBV7-2; d_gene: TRBD1; CDR3nt: TGTGCCAGCAGCCCGCGGACAGGGGCACTGTACAATGAGCAGTTCTTC; CDR3aa: CASSPRTGALYNEQFF
abundance: NA; j_gene: TRBJ1-2; v_gene: TRBV9; d_gene: TRBD1; CDR3nt: TGTGCCAGCAGCGTAGAAGGGACAGGGGTCTATGGCTACACCTTC; CDR3aa: CASSVEGTGVYGYTF
abundance: NA; j_gene: TRBJ1-6; v_gene: TRBV5-6; d_gene: TRBD1; CDR3nt: TGTGCCAGCAGCCCCCGGGACAGGGGAGATTCACCCCTCCACTTT; CDR3aa: CASSPRDRGDSPLHF
abundance: few; j_gene: TRBJ1-5; v_gene: TRBV6-1; d_gene: NA; CDR3nt: TGTGCCAGCAGTGAATCCCCGTGGGGCAATCAGCCCCAGCATTTT; CDR3aa: CASSESPWGNQPQHF
abundance: NA; j_gene: TRBJ1-5; v_gene: TRBV30; d_gene: TRBD1; CDR3nt: TGTGCCTGGAGTACTGGACAGGGGGCGACCCAGCCCCAGCATTTT; CDR3aa: CAWSTGQGATQPQHF
abundance: NA; j_gene: TRBJ1-2; v_gene: TRBV7-9; d_gene: NA; CDR3nt: TGTGCCAGCAGCTTAGTAGACTATGGCTACACCTTC; CDR3aa: CASSLVDYGYTF
abundance: NA; j_gene: TRBJ2-3; v_gene: TRBV13; d_gene: NA; CDR3nt: TGTGCCAGCAGCTTAGCGGGGAGCACAGATACGCAGTATTTT; CDR3aa: CASSLAGSTDTQYF
abundance: few; j_gene: TRBJ2-7; v_gene: TRBV7-6; d_gene: NA; CDR3nt: TGTGCCAGCAGCTTAGGGGGGGACTACGAGCAGTACTTC; CDR3aa: CASSLGGDYEQYF
abundance: NA; j_gene: TRBJ2-7; v_gene: TRBV30; d_gene: NA; CDR3nt: TGTGCCTGGAGACAGGGTGGGGTTTACGAGCAGTACTTC; CDR3aa: CAWRQGGVYEQYF
abundance: few; j_gene: TRBJ1-1; v_gene: TRBV29-1; d_gene: NA; CDR3nt: TGCAGCGTTGAAGTAAAAGGGGGAACTGAAGCTTTCTTT; CDR3aa: CSVEVKGGTEAFF
abundance: NA; j_gene: TRBJ1-2; v_gene: TRBV29-1; d_gene: TRBD1; CDR3nt: TGCAGCGGTGGGACAGCCAACTATGGCTACACCTTC; CDR3aa: CSGGTANYGYTF
abundance: NA; j_gene: TRBJ1-5; v_gene: TRBV29-1; d_gene: NA; CDR3nt: TGCAGCGTGCGACAGGGCAATCAGCCCCAGCATTTT; CDR3aa: CSVRQGNQPQHF
abundance: NA; j_gene: TRBJ2-1; v_gene: TRBV2; d_gene: TRBD2; CDR3nt: TGTGCCAGCAGTATACTAGCGGGGGAAAACAATGAGCAGTTCTTC; CDR3aa: CASSILAGENNEQFF
abundance: few; j_gene: TRBJ2-3; v_gene: TRBV2; d_gene: TRBD2; CDR3nt: TGTGCCAGCACCGATGGCCAGCGGGGGGGCGTCACAGATACGCAGTATTTT; CDR3aa: CASTDGQRGGVTDTQYF
abundance: NA; j_gene: TRBJ2-1; v_gene: TRBV12-5; d_gene: NA; CDR3nt: TGTGCTAGTGGTTTGACGATCGGGGGTCGCTCCTACAATGAGCAGTTCTTC; CDR3aa: CASGLTIGGRSYNEQFF
abundance: NA; j_gene: TRBJ2-5; v_gene: TRBV4-1; d_gene: NA; CDR3nt: TGCGCCAGCAGCCAAGTTCCTCCAGGGGCCCAGTACTTC; CDR3aa: CASSQVPPGAQYF
abundance: NA; j_gene: TRBJ1-2; v_gene: TRBV7-3; d_gene: TRBD1; CDR3nt: TGTGCCAGCAGCCCACAGGGGGGGTCCTATGGCTACACCTTC; CDR3aa: CASSPQGGSYGYTF
abundance: NA; j_gene: TRBJ2-2; v_gene: TRBV7-3; d_gene: TRBD1; CDR3nt: TGTGCCAGCAGCCGACAGGGGGCGACCGGGGAGCTGTTTTTT; CDR3aa: CASSRQGATGELFF
abundance: NA; j_gene: TRBJ1-6; v_gene: TRBV14; d_gene: NA; CDR3nt: TGTGCCAGCAGCCAAGGACAGTATAATTCACCCCTCCACTTT; CDR3aa: CASSQGQYNSPLHF
abundance: NA; j_gene: TRBJ2-5; v_gene: TRBV2; d_gene: TRBD2; CDR3nt: TGTGCCAGCACTGGACTAGCGGGGGTAGAGACCCAGTACTTC; CDR3aa: CASTGLAGVETQYF
abundance: few; j_gene: TRBJ2-6; v_gene: TRBV19; d_gene: NA; CDR3nt: TGTGCCAGTGATGGGAGTTCTGGGGCCAACGTCCTGACTTTC; CDR3aa: CASDGSSGANVLTF